This T cell receptor beta chain was captured in a study of blood T cell repertoires in COVID-19. The wider study: There were acute and convalescent COVID-19 samples, and they came from the United States, Italy and Spain.

Germline assignment: CDR1 LNHDA and CDR2 SQIVND (reference sequence). The CDR3 is made up of 17 amino acids. The junction had 11 bases not matched to a gene; V was cut back by 4 bases and J by 6 bases. Profiling relied on immunoSEQ multiplex PCR, and the TCRdb table lists in-frame clones only, not all of them. This sample has 150,000 to 200,000 clones, with more than 65% found just once. The material sequenced was PBMCs or T cells enriched from blood (not recorded which). The chain links TRBV19 to TRBJ2-2; 10 nucleotides agree with TRBD2. The TCR comes from a woman between 45 and 65 years old with acute COVID-19. CDR3 region: CASSKLAGMRRAGELFF. The CDR3 DNA follows: TGTGCCAGTAGTAAACTAGCGGGGATGCGAAGGGCCGGGGAGCTGTTTTTT.